This T cell receptor beta chain was documented in a study of molecular identifiers for immune sequencing clone quantification. TCRdb analysed the PCR reads with MiXCR anew, one entry per CDR3 protein. The repertoire consists of about 9,800 distinct CDR3 sequences, with just under 20% occurring once and the leading ten covering approximately 1.4%. The germline V gene has CDR1 SQVTM and CDR2 ANQGSEA. CDR3 size: 13 residues. J was trimmed by 3 bases and V by 4 bases; bases with no gene match: 4. This clonotype is deemed medium-sized (0.01 to 0.1%). This sequence joins TRBV29-1 and TRBJ2-7; TRBD1 matches 9 bases. What was sequenced was naive CD8+ T cells from blood, with Jurkat cell RNA spiked in. Specified subset: FACS-sorted CD8+CD4-CCR7+CD45RA+ naive T cells. This TCR was sampled from a human donor in good health. Some libraries in this study had Jurkat cell RNA spiked in. The CDR3: CSVGLGQGYEQYF. The CDR3 DNA follows: TGCAGCGTTGGCCTGGGACAGGGCTACGAGCAGTACTTC.